What follows are 19 T cell receptor beta chains derived from one specimen sequenced in a study of blood T cells in healthy people across ages. Then a second PCR, running roughly 7 to 11 cycles, was carried out with a sample-barcoded 5' primer and a J-beta primer mix. TCRdb re-derived calls from the 5' RACE reads in MiXCR, one entry per CDR3 protein. The sample shows roughly 1,700,000 distinct CDR3 sequences, approximately 28% of them seen only once. Specimen: blood. Receptors were obtained from a woman aged 25 to 45 in good health.

As DNA, the CDR3 is TGTGCCAGCACGCGACAGGGTTTGAATGAAGCTTTCTTT. Protein: CASTRQGLNEAFF. The chain employs TRBV5-5 and TRBJ1-1; 7 bases are shared with TRBD1. The CDR3 totals 13 residues. Germline V gene data show CDR1 as SGHKS and CDR2 as YYEKEE (reference sequence). Trimming removed 6 bases from V and 7 bases from J; junction bases left unmatched: 9.

V is TRBV4-1 and J is TRBJ2-2; 11 bases fit TRBD1. Germline-derived CDR1 and CDR2 are MGHRA and YSYEKL. The CDR3 loop spans 16 amino acids. V lost 4 bases and J lost 8; bases outside the gene matches: 9. CDR3 nucleotides: TGCGCCAGCAGCCTCGCCGGACAGGGGGCTGGAGGGGAGCTGTTTTTT. Amino acid sequence: CASSLAGQGAGGELFF.

The CDR3 is CASSLARGQGTYEQYF. The CDR3 bases are TGTGCCAGCAGCTTAGCGAGAGGACAGGGAACCTACGAGCAGTACTTC. V usage is TRBV7-9 and J usage is TRBJ2-7, with TRBD1 matching 8 bases. Germline V lookup: CDR1 SEHNR, CDR2 FQNEAQ (reference sequence). CDR3 length: 16 amino acids. With V trimmed by 0 bases and J by 2 bases, 6 bases remained unmatched.

This clonotype has ten or more counts. As DNA, the CDR3 is TGCAGTGCTAGAGTAACGGGTCTCCCTTACAATGAGCAGTTCTTC. The encoded protein is CSARVTGLPYNEQFF. V is TRBV20-1 and J is TRBJ2-1, with no clear D. Trimming cost V 1 base and J 4 bases, with 14 bases left between them. The CDR3 runs to 15 residues. Germline V gene data show CDR1 as DFQATT and CDR2 as SNEGSKA (reference sequence).

This clonotype has at least ten counts. The chain links TRBV7-3 to TRBJ2-3; TRBD2 aligns across 7 bases. In germline, CDR1 is SGHTA, CDR2 FQGTGA. V lost 1 base to trimming and J lost 2 bases; unmatched junction nucleotides: 3. The CDR3 is 15 amino acids. In nucleotides, the CDR3 is TGTGCCAGCAGCTTAAGCGGGGGTACCACAGATACGCAGTATTTT. Translated, it gives CASSLSGGTTDTQYF. Complete variable domain (other parts from reference TRBV7-3 and TRBJ2-3): GAGVSQTPSNKVTEKGKYVELRCDPISGHTALYWYRQSLGQGPEFLIYFQGTGAADDSGLPNDRFFAVRPEGSVSTLKIQRTERGDSAVYLCASSLSGGTTDTQYFGPGTRLTVL.

V is TRBV12-3 or TRBV12-4 and J is TRBJ2-3; D gene unclear. V lost 1 base, J lost 3 bases, and 14 bases lay in between. The CDR3 spans 16 residues. CDR3 bases: TGTGCCAGCAGTTTAGATGGCCCGGTTAGAACAGATACGCAGTATTTT. Amino acids: CASSLDGPVRTDTQYF.

J is TRBJ2-5 and V is TRBV9, with 11 nucleotides matching TRBD2. Losses at the gene ends were 2 bases for V and 4 bases for J; bases not matched to a gene: 1. This CDR3 comprises 14 residues. Germline-derived CDR1 and CDR2 are SGDLS and YYNGEE. The CDR3 spells CASSVSGRAETQYF. The CDR3 DNA sequence: TGTGCCAGCAGCGTTAGCGGGAGGGCAGAGACCCAGTACTTC.

This rearrangement joins TRBV7-2 to TRBJ2-4; D may be TRBD1 (5 bases). The J call may not be correct, given that the DNA end is closer to TRBJ2-7. Per the germline V gene, CDR1 is SGHTA and CDR2 is FQGNSA. The CDR3 runs to 14 residues. CDR3 sequence: CASSLIDRTNEQYF. The CDR3 DNA is TGTGCCAGCAGCCTAATCGACAGAACCAACGAGCAGTACTTC.

V and J are TRBV20-1 and TRBJ2-1; a weak D match, TRBD2 (6 bases). V gave up 3 bases and J gave up 8 bases, with 14 bases separating them. This CDR3 is 13 amino acids long. Germline assignment: CDR1 DFQATT and CDR2 SNEGSKA (reference sequence). The CDR3 sequence is CSASRLVGDEQFF. CDR3 nucleotide sequence: TGCAGTGCTAGCAGACTAGTGGGGGATGAGCAGTTCTTC.

The chain joins TRBV20-1 to TRBJ2-7; D is perhaps TRBD1 or TRBD2 (5 bases each). Germline V gene sequence: CDR1 DFQATT, CDR2 SNEGSKA (reference sequence). Trimming cost V 0 bases and J 7 bases, with 13 bases left between them. The CDR3 is made up of 13 amino acids. CDR3 DNA sequence: TGCAGTGCTAGAGATGTAGCAGGGAGTGAGCAGTACTTC. Its translation is CSARDVAGSEQYF.

Details on this clonotype: This may be a read error: a much more frequent sequence differs by one nucleotide. The genes are TRBV20-1 and TRBJ2-7; no clear D. The CDR3 totals 14 residues. Trimming removed 3 bases from V and 6 bases from J, with 18 bases in between. Per the germline V gene, CDR1 is DFQATT and CDR2 is SNEGSKA (reference sequence). CDR3 bases: TGCAGTGCTAGTACGGACCCACCGTTCTGCGAGCAGTACTTC. The encoded protein is CSASTDPPFCEQYF.

This clonotype was observed at least ten times. The chain recombines TRBV25-1 with TRBJ1-2; D not resolved. Germline CDR1 reads MGHDK; CDR2 reads SYGVNS. The CDR3 has 15 amino acids. V was clipped by 3 bases and J by 0 bases, with 11 bases between them. CDR3 protein: CASSDLGLTNYGYTF. The CDR3 region has the DNA TGTGCCAGCAGTGATCTTGGCTTGACTAACTATGGCTACACCTTC.

Comments on this clonotype: Possible read error: a much larger clone is one base away. V and J are TRBV12-5 and TRBJ2-7; perhaps D is TRBD1 or TRBD2 (5 bases each). Trimming took off 7 bases at V and 9 bases at J, with 22 bases between the two ends. The CDR3 sequence is 14 residues long. CDR1 and CDR2 from the germline V gene are LGHNT and FRNRAP. The CDR3 is CASVRRPGPKGQYF. CDR3 DNA: TGTGCTAGTGTTCGCCGTCCGGGACCTAAGGGGCAGTACTTC.

The chain is built from TRBV25-1 and TRBJ1-1; perhaps TRBD1 as D (5 bases). In germline, CDR1 is MGHDK, CDR2 SYGVNS. The CDR3 is 14 residues long. Between the trimmed V and J ends, which lost 6 bases and 1 base, there was a span of 12 bases. CDR3 amino acids: CASRPGGKNTEAFF. The DNA of the CDR3 is TGTGCCAGCAGGCCGGGGGGGAAGAACACTGAAGCTTTCTTT.

The table lists this clonotype with a few counts. This chain links TRBV20-1 with TRBJ2-1; 8 bases match TRBD2. The germline gives CDR1 DFQATT, CDR2 SNEGSKA (reference sequence). This CDR3 has 14 amino acids. V lost 6 bases to trimming and J lost 4 bases; unmatched junction nucleotides: 8. The CDR3 coding sequence is TGCAGTGCCGATAGGGCTAGCGGGTACAATGAGCAGTTCTTC. Its protein product is CSADRASGYNEQFF.

On this clonotype itself: A much larger clone differs from this one at a single base, so this may be a read error. The gene calls are TRBV12-3 or TRBV12-4 and TRBJ2-1, with TRBD1 as a possible D gene (6 bases). The J call may not be correct, given that the DNA end is closer to TRBJ2-7. The CDR3 is 14 amino acids. The CDR3 protein is CANSRDNPSYEQYF. As DNA, the CDR3 is TGTGCCAACAGTCGGGACAACCCCTCCTACGAGCAGTACTTC.

This clonotype has only a few counts. The chain joins TRBV10-3 to TRBJ2-3; D is perhaps TRBD2 (6 bases). Germline CDR1 reads ENHRY; CDR2 reads SYGVKD. V lost 0 bases and J 5 bases, leaving 9 bases between the germline ends. CDR3 length: 14 amino acids. DNA for the CDR3: TGTGCCATCAGTGAGTCCCCCGGGGGAGATACGCAGTATTTT. It translates to CAISESPGGDTQYF.

Concerning this clonotype: This could be a read error, since a much larger clone is one nucleotide away. Lacking the conserved final phenylalanine or tryptophan, this CDR3 likely reflects a read error. The V gene is TRBV9, the J gene TRBJ2-1; 9 bases agree with TRBD1. The CDR3 runs to 14 residues. Per germline, CDR1 SGDLS and CDR2 YYNGEE. V trimming: 2 bases; J trimming: 8 bases; junction bases outside the gene matches: 5. The CDR3 DNA follows: TGTGCCAGCAGCGTTAGGACAGGGGAACATGAGCAGTTCGTC. Translated: CASSVRTGEHEQFV.

The table lists this clonotype with many counts. The J gene is TRBJ2-3, the V gene TRBV4-3, with 8 bases aligning to TRBD2. Per germline, CDR1 LGHNA and CDR2 YSLEER. This CDR3 is built from 15 residues. After removal of 4 bases from V and 4 bases from J, the junction contained 7 bases not matched to a gene. The CDR3 nucleotides read TGCGCCAGCAGCCTAGGACTAGCTCAGGCAGATACGCAGTATTTT. As protein: CASSLGLAQADTQYF.